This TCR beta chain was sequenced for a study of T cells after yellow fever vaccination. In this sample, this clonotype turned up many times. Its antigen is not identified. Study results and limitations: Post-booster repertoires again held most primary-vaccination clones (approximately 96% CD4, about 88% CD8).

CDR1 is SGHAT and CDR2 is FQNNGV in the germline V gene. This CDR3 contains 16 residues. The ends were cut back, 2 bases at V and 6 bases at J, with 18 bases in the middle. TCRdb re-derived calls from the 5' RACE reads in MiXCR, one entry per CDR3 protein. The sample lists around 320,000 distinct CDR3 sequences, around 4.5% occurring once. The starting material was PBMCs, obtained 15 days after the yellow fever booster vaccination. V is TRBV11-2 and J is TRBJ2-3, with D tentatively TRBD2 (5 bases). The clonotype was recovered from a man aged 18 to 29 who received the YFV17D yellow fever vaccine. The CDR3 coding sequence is TGTGCCAGCAGCTTAATGACGCGATCCTTAGCGGATACGCAGTATTTT. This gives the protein CASSLMTRSLADTQYF.